Here is one TCR beta chain with its context. Antigen unknown. This record belongs to a study of cytomegalovirus exposure and HLA in healthy donors. Regarding the study as a whole: A few CMV-associated chains proved CMV antigen-specific in vitro.

Only in-frame clones appear in the TCRdb table, and some are missing; sequencing was by immunoSEQ multiplex PCR. The repertoire holds 100,000 to 130,000 clones, with 90% to 97% as singletons. Deletions cut 4 bases from V and 7 bases from J, with 19 bases between. The CDR3 covers 15 residues. CDR1 is SGHTA, CDR2 FQGTGA, per germline. This receptor was identified in a woman under 30 in good health and CMV-seronegative. The sample was PBMCs. V gene TRBV7-3 combines with J gene TRBJ1-1, with D maybe TRBD1 (5 bases). CDR3 protein: CASSSGGGDAGEAFF. In DNA, the CDR3 is TGTGCCAGCAGCTCAGGTGGAGGGGACGCAGGTGAAGCTTTCTTT.